This TCR beta chain originates from a study of T cell changes during pregnancy in multiple sclerosis. CDR3 length equals 11 residues. Germline CDR1 SGHKS, CDR2 YYEKEE (reference sequence). Comments on this clone: One end of the junction varies from germline; a read error may be responsible.

Sequencing was performed with immunoSEQ multiplex PCR; in TCRdb, only in-frame clones are kept and a portion is missing. The sample lists approximately 90,000 clones, 94% occurring once. This specimen was peripheral blood, taken in the third trimester of pregnancy. The V and J genes are TRBV5-5 and TRBJ2-3; 7 bases align to TRBD1. This receptor was taken from a female donor with multiple sclerosis, enrolled in a pregnancy study. CDR3 DNA sequence: TGTGCCAGCAGCTGGACAGGAGGATACAATTTT. Translated, it gives CASSWTGGYNF.